The 25 T cell receptor beta chains below were found in one sample sequenced in a study of T cell responses to AZD1222 COVID-19 vaccine. TCRdb keeps only in-frame clones here, not all; method: immunoSEQ multiplex PCR. The sample records under 110,000 clones, roughly 87% being singletons. The sequenced sample was peripheral blood, obtained on day 0 of AZD1222 vaccination. All receptors derive from an adult in good health.

The V call is TRBV15, the J call TRBJ1-2; D perhaps matches TRBD1 (5 bases). The germline V and J ends were trimmed by 9 bases and 4 bases, with 15 bases remaining between them. Looked up from germline, CDR1 is LNHNV and CDR2 is YYDKDF (reference sequence). The CDR3 runs to 13 residues. CDR3 sequence reads: CATSDGTSYGYTF. The CDR3 bases are TGTGCCACTTCAGACGGGACTTCCTATGGCTACACCTTC.

This chain uses TRBV3-1 (or the pseudogene TRBV3-2) with TRBJ2-7, with 7 bases aligning to TRBD2. Germline-derived CDR1 and CDR2 are LGHDT and YNNKEL (reference sequence). The CDR3 has 17 amino acids. V gave up 1 base and J gave up 1 base; unmatched junction bases: 10. CDR3 in amino acids: CASSQGQAGVLSYEQYF. The CDR3 region has the DNA TGTGCCAGCAGCCAAGGTCAGGCGGGAGTATTATCCTACGAGCAGTACTTC.

The gene calls are TRBV5-5 and TRBJ1-2, with TRBD1 as a possible D gene (6 bases). This CDR3 is 16 amino acids long. V was shortened by 0 bases and J by 6 bases, with 18 bases between the two germline ends. Germline loops: CDR1 SGHKS, CDR2 YYEKEE (reference sequence). The CDR3 sequence: CASSLVVREGGNGYTF. The CDR3 bases are TGTGCCAGCAGCTTGGTCGTACGAGAAGGGGGGAATGGCTACACCTTC.

V gene TRBV5-6 combines with J gene TRBJ2-2; perhaps TRBD2 as D (6 bases). The V gene's germline CDR1 is SGHDT and CDR2 YYEEEE. Trimming took off 1 base at V and 5 bases at J, with 9 bases between the two ends. The CDR3 spans 14 residues. Here the CDR3 DNA reads TGTGCCAGCAGCTTGACTAGCAGAACCGGGGAGCTGTTTTTT. Its protein product is CASSLTSRTGELFF.

This rearrangement joins TRBV5-4 to TRBJ2-7; 8 nucleotides align to TRBD1. Per the germline V gene, CDR1 is SGHNT and CDR2 is YYREEE (reference sequence). The trim removed 4 bases at V and 1 base at J, leaving 7 bases unmatched. The CDR3 consists of 15 residues. CDR3 in DNA: TGTGCCAGCAGCCCTCAGGGGGCCGCGTCCTACGAGCAGTACTTC. The encoded protein is CASSPQGAASYEQYF.

This chain links TRBV5-1 with TRBJ2-7; D might be TRBD1 (6 bases). The CDR3 spans 15 residues. The V and J ends lost 4 bases and 0 bases respectively, with 14 bases between them. Germline V lookup: CDR1 SGHRS, CDR2 YFSETQ. The CDR3 region is CASSRGTVSSYEQYF. DNA of the CDR3: TGCGCCAGCAGCAGGGGGACGGTGAGCTCCTACGAGCAGTACTTC. Based on the CDR3 plus reference TRBV5-1 and TRBJ2-7, the full variable domain is KAGVTQTPRYLIKTRGQQVTLSCSPISGHRSVSWYQQTPGQGLQFLFEYFSETQRNKGNFPGRFSGRQFSNSRSEMNVSTLELGDSALYLCASSRGTVSSYEQYFGPGTRLTVT.

This clone was seen only a few times. This chain's CDR3 is CASSSHTGTGDGYGYTF. For the CDR3, the DNA is TGTGCCAGCAGCTCTCACACCGGGACAGGGGACGGCTATGGCTACACCTTC. This chain joins TRBV11-2 and TRBJ1-2; 10 nucleotides line up with TRBD1. The length of the CDR3 is 17 residues. In germline, CDR1 is SGHAT, CDR2 FQNNGV. V lost 4 bases, J lost 4 bases, and 12 bases stayed unmatched.

V gene TRBV7-9 combines with J gene TRBJ1-6; D is unresolved. Germline V lookup: CDR1 SEHNR, CDR2 FQNEAQ (reference sequence). This CDR3 is built from 14 residues. V was shortened by 2 bases and J by 9 bases, with 11 bases between the two germline ends. The CDR3 sequence: CASSLLALISPLHF. CDR3 coding DNA: TGTGCCAGCAGCTTATTGGCCCTAATTTCACCCCTCCACTTT.

The rearrangement uses TRBV6-6 and TRBJ1-6; 7 nucleotides agree with TRBD1. From germline, CDR1 is MNHNY and CDR2 SVGAGI (reference sequence). The CDR3 totals 16 residues. After removal of 3 bases from V and 4 bases from J, the junction contained 6 bases not matched to a gene. The CDR3 here is CASSYSTGSYNSPLHF. The CDR3 DNA sequence: TGTGCCAGCAGTTATTCGACAGGGTCATATAATTCACCCCTCCACTTT.

The chain is built from TRBV6-5 and TRBJ1-5; weak D call: TRBD1 (5 bases). CDR3 length: 15 residues. CDR1 MNHEY and CDR2 SVGAGI come from the germline V gene. V dropped 6 bases and J dropped 5 bases, with 17 bases sitting between them. The DNA for the CDR3 is TGTGCCAGCAGACTCACAGGAAACGCGGATCAGCCCCAGCATTTT. Amino acid sequence: CASRLTGNADQPQHF.

This rearrangement joins TRBV19 to TRBJ2-7, with D hard to call. V dropped 6 bases and J dropped 4 bases, with 16 bases sitting between them. The CDR3 contains 14 residues. Germline values: CDR1 LNHDA, CDR2 SQIVND (reference sequence). CDR3: CASRQPGSYYEQYF. CDR3 coding DNA: TGTGCCAGTAGACAACCCGGGTCTTATTACGAGCAGTACTTC.

The chain combines TRBV19 with TRBJ1-5; 9 bases align to TRBD1. Germline V gene lookup returns CDR1 LNHDA and CDR2 SQIVND (reference sequence). V lost 1 base, J lost 8 bases, and 6 bases stayed unmatched. This CDR3 spans 15 amino acids. The CDR3, as DNA: TGTGCCAGTAGTATAGGGGACAGGGAAGGAGAGCCCCAGCATTTT. Translating it yields CASSIGDREGEPQHF.

V gene TRBV7-7 combines with J gene TRBJ2-5, with 14 bases identical to TRBD2. Per germline, CDR1 SSHAT and CDR2 FNYEAQ (reference sequence). V dropped 4 bases and J dropped 2; count of bases not matched to a gene: 6. There are 17 residues in the CDR3. For the CDR3, the DNA is TGTGCCAGCAGCTCCGGGACTAGCGGGAGATCTCAAGAGACCCAGTACTTC. Residues: CASSSGTSGRSQETQYF.

This chain connects TRBV18 to TRBJ2-6, with 12 bases identical to TRBD1. Per the germline V gene, CDR1 is KGHSH and CDR2 is LQKENI. The CDR3 totals 18 residues. Unmatched junction bases numbered 9, after V lost 6 bases and J lost 3 bases. The CDR3 loop reads CASSPPGQGAGGANVLTF. CDR3 nucleotides: TGTGCCAGCTCTCCTCCGGGACAGGGGGCAGGTGGGGCCAACGTCCTGACTTTC.

This clone was observed a few times. The chain combines TRBV29-1 with TRBJ1-1; D gene uncertain. Germline CDR1 and CDR2: SQVTM and ANQGSEA. Trimming took 7 bases from V and 8 from J, leaving 11 bases between them. This CDR3 has 10 amino acids. CDR3 loop: CSAVFREAFF. As DNA, the CDR3 is TGCAGCGCAGTATTTCGGGAAGCTTTCTTT.

The rearrangement uses TRBV9 and TRBJ2-2; TRBD2 matches at 11 bases. With 1 base clipped from V and 7 bases from J, the junction kept 9 bases outside the gene matches. The CDR3 contains 17 residues. Germline V gene sequence: CDR1 SGDLS, CDR2 YYNGEE. This chain's CDR3 is CASSVSSGRAHGGELFF. For the CDR3, the DNA is TGTGCCAGCAGCGTAAGTAGCGGGAGGGCCCACGGCGGGGAGCTGTTTTTT.

V is TRBV28 and J is TRBJ2-5; TRBD1 might be the D (6 bases). Germline-derived CDR1 and CDR2 are MDHEN and SYDVKM. The CDR3 runs 15 residues. The V end lost 2 bases, the J end lost 1 base, and 11 bases lay between the germline ends. CDR3 nucleotide sequence: TGTGCCAGCAGTTTAAACAGGGTTGGCCAAGAGACCCAGTACTTC. Translated, it gives CASSLNRVGQETQYF.

This chain uses TRBV28 with TRBJ2-7, with D possibly TRBD1 on 6 matching bases. Per the germline V gene, CDR1 is MDHEN and CDR2 is SYDVKM. V lost 7 bases and J 5 bases, leaving 15 bases between the germline ends. This CDR3 is 13 amino acids long. CDR3: CASTAGGGHEQYF. CDR3 sequence (DNA): TGTGCCAGCACCGCAGGTGGGGGCCACGAGCAGTACTTC. The complete variable domain, with remaining parts taken from reference TRBV28 and TRBJ2-7, reads DVKVTQSSRYLVKRTGEKVFLECVQDMDHENMFWYRQDPGLGLRLIYFSYDVKMKEKGDIPEGYSVSREKKERFSLILESASTNQTSMYLCASTAGGGHEQYFGPGTRLTVT.

This clone was recorded only once. The genes are TRBV29-1 and TRBJ1-2, with D perhaps matching TRBD1 (5 bases). V dropped 4 bases and J dropped 5 bases, with 14 bases sitting between them. From germline, CDR1 is SQVTM and CDR2 ANQGSEA. CDR3 length equals 13 residues. The chain's CDR3 is CSVVRAVEYGYTF. CDR3 DNA sequence: TGCAGCGTTGTCAGGGCTGTTGAATATGGCTACACCTTC.

The rearrangement joins TRBV3-1 (or the pseudogene TRBV3-2) to TRBJ1-5, with D hard to call. Germline loops: CDR1 LGHDT, CDR2 YNNKEL (reference sequence). Trimming took off 0 bases at V and 6 bases at J, with 9 bases between the two ends. The CDR3 is 14 amino acids. The CDR3 is CASSQDVSSQPQHF. The CDR3 DNA reads TGTGCCAGCAGCCAAGACGTGTCCTCTCAGCCCCAGCATTTT.

V usage is TRBV30 and J usage is TRBJ1-1; 10 positions agree with TRBD1. CDR1 GTSNPN and CDR2 SVGIG come from the germline V gene (reference sequence). CDR3 length equals 13 residues. Unmatched junction bases numbered 6, after V lost 8 bases and J lost 3 bases. In nucleotides, the CDR3 is TGTGCCCAGACAGGGGGCACACACACTGAAGCTTTCTTT. Its translation: CAQTGGTHTEAFF.

This sequence joins TRBV27 and TRBJ2-3; tentative D call: TRBD2 (6 bases). This CDR3 comprises 15 residues. The germline V gene encodes CDR1 MNHEY and CDR2 SMNVEV (reference sequence). Trimming removed 6 bases from V and 0 bases from J, with 13 bases in between. Written as DNA, the CDR3 is TGTGCCAGCAGCTCACTAGCCCTCAGCACAGATACGCAGTATTTT. Its translation is CASSSLALSTDTQYF.

The rearrangement links TRBV30 to TRBJ2-1, with TRBD2 identical over 8 bases. The CDR3 covers 15 residues. Germline values: CDR1 GTSNPN, CDR2 SVGIG (reference sequence). J was trimmed by 1 base and V by 0 bases; bases with no gene match: 2. CDR3 DNA sequence: TGTGCCTGGAGTGTTGGCGGGGGGTCCTACAATGAGCAGTTCTTC. Translation: CAWSVGGGSYNEQFF.

The chain has TRBV30 and TRBJ2-2, with 9 bases that match TRBD1. The trim removed 0 bases at V and 2 bases at J, leaving 4 bases unmatched. Germline V gene lookup returns CDR1 GTSNPN and CDR2 SVGIG (reference sequence). This CDR3 spans 16 amino acids. CDR3 nucleotides: TGTGCCTGGAGTGTTTTGGGACAGGGAAACACCGGGGAGCTGTTTTTT. Protein: CAWSVLGQGNTGELFF.

The chain has TRBV25-1 and TRBJ1-2, with 7 bases aligning to TRBD1. The CDR3 is 14 residues long. V lost 6 bases and J lost 6; bases outside the gene matches: 10. Germline V gene sequence: CDR1 MGHDK, CDR2 SYGVNS. CDR3 sequence: CASRADRALDGYTF. Here the CDR3 DNA reads TGTGCCAGCAGAGCCGACAGGGCCCTGGATGGCTACACCTTC.